This T cell receptor (beta chain) was identified in a study of blood T cell repertoires in COVID-19. At the level of the study: Sites across the United States, Italy and Spain contributed samples from acute and convalescent COVID-19. In each case, the material was cDNA or gDNA derived from T cells, B-cell-depleted T cells, or PBMCs.

Per the study methods: Counts of nucleated cells, estimated from reference gene primer amplification, were obtained. Some clones are missing from TCRdb's copy, which holds only in-frame ones; the method was immunoSEQ multiplex PCR. V and J calls and clone size are copied from that table; D and trimming were computed from the DNA. Seen here are more than 140,000 clones, around four fifths observed once, and the top ten hold approximately 1.4%. This CDR3 comprises 17 residues. Germline V gene data show CDR1 as SGDLS and CDR2 as YYNGEE. V trimming: 2 bases; J trimming: 3 bases; junction bases outside the gene matches: 9.

This TCR was sampled from a human donor in a cohort sampled during active COVID-19. Material: peripheral blood. The chain couples TRBV9 to TRBJ2-3; 10 nucleotides align to TRBD2. The CDR3 is CASSVGALAGVTDTQYF. DNA for the CDR3: TGTGCCAGCAGCGTGGGCGCCCTAGCGGGAGTTACAGATACGCAGTATTTT.